This T cell receptor beta chain was observed in a study of T cells after yellow fever vaccination. The CDR3 contains 16 residues. The germline gives CDR1 SGHRS, CDR2 YFSETQ. The V and J ends lost 5 bases and 1 base, in that order; junction bases with no gene match: 10. MiXCR was run by TCRdb on the 5' RACE reads, yielding one entry per CDR3 protein. Among 610,000 or so distinct CDR3 sequences listed, 10% to 15% were seen once. A few counts support this clonotype. Sequences were derived from PBMCs, sampled on the day of the yellow fever booster vaccination. V is TRBV5-1 and J is TRBJ2-3; 7 bases agree with TRBD1. The TCR comes from a man aged 30 to 39 who received the YFV17D yellow fever vaccine. The CDR3 DNA reads as TGCGCCAGCAGGGGAAGGTCGACAGGGCGCACAGATACGCAGTATTTT. Translation: CASRGRSTGRTDTQYF.